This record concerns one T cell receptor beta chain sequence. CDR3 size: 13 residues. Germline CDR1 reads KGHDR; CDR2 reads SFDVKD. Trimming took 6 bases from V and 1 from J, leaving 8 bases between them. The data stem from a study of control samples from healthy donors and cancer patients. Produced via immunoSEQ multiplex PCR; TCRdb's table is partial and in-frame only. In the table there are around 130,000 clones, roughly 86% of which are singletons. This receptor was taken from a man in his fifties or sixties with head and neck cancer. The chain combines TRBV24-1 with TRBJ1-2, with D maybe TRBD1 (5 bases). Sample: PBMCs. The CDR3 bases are TGTGCCACCAGTCTCGGGGGTAACTATGGCTACACCTTC. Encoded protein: CATSLGGNYGYTF.